The rows below give T cell receptor beta chains drawn from one sample of a study of blood T cells in healthy people across ages. Each CDR3 protein is one row after TCRdb ran MiXCR on the 5' RACE reads. The data show fewer than 700,000 distinct CDR3 sequences, around 48% seen once. The sequenced sample consisted of blood. The source of these receptors is a man older than 75 in good health. CDR3s include the opening cysteine and the closing phenylalanine or tryptophan. Each record gives: D gene, J gene, clone size, V gene, CDR3 protein, CDR3 DNA. A D gene is named only where the DNA matches it firmly. Size is omitted from some rows. Given values are once, few, many or a class for expanded clones.

. TRBJ2-1 few TRBV7-2 CASSLIEFQRGSDEQFF TGTGCCAGCAGCTTAATTGAGTTCCAAAGAGGATCCGATGAGCAGTTCTTC
. TRBJ1-4 few TRBV3-1 CASSQVASLEKLFF TGTGCCAGCAGCCAAGTCGCTTCACTAGAAAAACTGTTTTTT
. TRBJ1-2 . TRBV29-1 CSVVNQNYGYTF TGCAGCGTTGTGAACCAAAACTATGGCTACACCTTC
. TRBJ2-7 . TRBV7-2 CASSFGAGTYEQYF TGTGCCAGCAGCTTTGGGGCGGGTACGTACGAGCAGTACTTC
. TRBJ1-1 . TRBV5-1 CVSSFGGNTEAFF TGCGTCAGCAGCTTTGGTGGGAACACTGAAGCTTTCTTT
. TRBJ1-5 few TRBV5-6 CASSFQGIQPQHF TGTGCCAGCAGCTTCCAAGGTATTCAGCCCCAGCATTTT
TRBD1 TRBJ1-1 . TRBV6-2/TRBV6-3 CASNPDRVVTEAFF TGTGCCAGCAATCCGGACAGGGTCGTCACTGAAGCTTTCTTT
TRBD1 TRBJ1-5 . TRBV29-1 CSVVLPGGGQPQHF TGCAGCGTTGTATTGCCAGGGGGCGGTCAGCCCCAGCATTTT
TRBD2 TRBJ2-7 few TRBV11-2 CASTRDYAYEQYF TGTGCCAGCACCCGGGACTACGCCTACGAGCAGTACTTC
. TRBJ1-5 . TRBV27 CASSSNRWGNQPQHF TGTGCCAGCAGTTCCAACAGGTGGGGGAATCAGCCCCAGCATTTT
. TRBJ2-1 . TRBV21-1 CASRRDRQGRNEQFF TGTGCCAGCAGACGGGACCGACAAGGGAGGAATGAGCAGTTCTTC
TRBD2 TRBJ2-7 . TRBV20-1 CSATPSGRARSEQYF TGCAGTGCTACCCCTAGCGGGAGGGCCAGATCCGAGCAGTACTTC
. TRBJ2-7 few TRBV4-3 CASSQERWGSSYEQYF TGCGCCAGCAGCCAAGAACGCTGGGGGAGCTCCTACGAGCAGTACTTC
TRBD2 TRBJ2-7 few TRBV20-1 CSALSGRPYEQYF TGCAGTGCTTTGAGCGGGAGGCCCTACGAGCAGTACTTC
. TRBJ2-3 few TRBV11-2 CASSFQQGADTQYF TGTGCCAGCAGCTTCCAGCAAGGCGCAGATACGCAGTATTTT
TRBD2 TRBJ2-5 . TRBV2 CASSFTSGGNLETQYF TGTGCCAGCAGTTTTACTAGCGGGGGGAATCTCGAGACCCAGTACTTC
. TRBJ1-1 . TRBV10-2 CASSNRYTEAFF TGCGCCAGCAGTAACAGGTACACTGAAGCTTTCTTT
. TRBJ2-3 few TRBV7-9 CASNPSRVEVTDTQYF TGTGCCAGCAATCCCTCAAGGGTAGAAGTCACAGATACGCAGTATTTT
. TRBJ2-1 few TRBV20-1 CSSIARVGEQFF TGCAGTTCGATCGCCCGGGTGGGCGAGCAGTTCTTC
. TRBJ2-1 . TRBV11-3 CASSAGQEQFF TGTGCCAGCAGCGCCGGGCAGGAGCAGTTCTTC
. TRBJ1-1 . TRBV11-1 CASSSGSATEAFF TGTGCCAGCAGCTCCGGATCCGCCACTGAAGCTTTCTTT
. TRBJ2-7 . TRBV7-2 CASSPQAGNYEQYF TGTGCCAGCAGCCCTCAGGCAGGGAACTACGAGCAGTACTTC
. TRBJ2-3 few TRBV6-5 CASSYATTADTQYF TGTGCCAGCAGTTACGCGACAACTGCAGATACGCAGTATTTT
. TRBJ2-3 once TRBV9 CASSVRAGTDTQYF TGTGCCAGCAGCGTAAGAGCTGGCACAGATACGCAGTATTTT
. TRBJ1-4 . TRBV4-3 CASSQGSGQVEKLFF TGCGCCAGCAGCCAAGGTTCTGGGCAGGTAGAAAAACTGTTTTTT
. TRBJ2-1 . TRBV5-1 CASSSERKYSDEQFF TGCGCCAGCAGCTCTGAGCGGAAATACTCGGATGAGCAGTTCTTC
. TRBJ1-4 . TRBV29-1 CSVGGLGSEKLFF TGCAGCGTTGGGGGCCTCGGAAGCGAAAAACTGTTTTTT
TRBD1 TRBJ1-4 . TRBV6-6 CASSYSSGGEKLFF TGTGCCAGCAGTTACTCCTCAGGGGGTGAAAAACTGTTTTTT
TRBD2 TRBJ2-3 few TRBV20-1 CSASSGWPRADTQYF TGCAGTGCAAGTAGCGGGTGGCCCCGGGCAGATACGCAGTATTTT
. TRBJ1-4 few TRBV14 CASSQAPGGRNNEKLFF TGTGCCAGCAGCCAAGCCCCCGGGGGACGGAATAATGAAAAACTGTTTTTT
. TRBJ2-7 . TRBV7-2 CASSISGTPGGYEQYF TGTGCCAGCAGCATCTCCGGGACCCCCGGGGGCTACGAGCAGTACTTC
TRBD1 TRBJ2-1 . TRBV27 CASGPRTGGSYNEQFF TGTGCCAGCGGTCCCCGGACAGGGGGCTCCTACAATGAGCAGTTCTTC
. TRBJ2-3 few TRBV5-6 CASSFGPSSTDTQYF TGTGCCAGCAGCTTTGGGCCTTCTAGCACAGATACGCAGTATTTT
. TRBJ1-1 . TRBV11-2 CASSLGGSGAFF TGTGCCAGCAGCTTAGGGGGGAGCGGAGCTTTCTTT
TRBD2 TRBJ2-3 few TRBV7-2 CASSLGTSGSYTQYF TGTGCCAGCAGCTTAGGGACTAGCGGGAGTTATACGCAGTATTTT
. TRBJ2-7 few TRBV28 CASSTTAYEQYF TGTGCCAGCAGCACCACCGCGTACGAGCAGTACTTC
. TRBJ2-7 . TRBV12-3/TRBV12-4 CASSPPGSGRRGEQYF TGTGCCAGCAGTCCACCAGGGTCTGGACGAAGGGGGGAGCAGTACTTC
TRBD2 TRBJ2-1 few TRBV27 CASSLALAGVGEQFF TGTGCCAGCAGTTTAGCCCTAGCGGGAGTGGGTGAGCAGTTCTTC
TRBD1 TRBJ2-4 few TRBV29-1 CSVRTGTGVGNIQYF TGCAGCGTGAGGACCGGGACAGGGGTCGGAAACATTCAGTACTTC
TRBD1 TRBJ2-6 . TRBV28 CASNIQGVESGANVLTF TGTGCCAGCAATATACAGGGGGTAGAATCTGGGGCCAACGTCCTGACTTTC
. TRBJ1-2 . TRBV9 CASSVGGRNYGYTF TGTGCCAGCAGCGTCGGCGGCCGGAACTATGGCTACACCTTC
. TRBJ2-1 . TRBV9 CACSVEIGYEQFF TGTGCCTGCAGCGTAGAGATAGGGTATGAGCAGTTCTTC
TRBD2 TRBJ2-3 . TRBV7-2 CASSLRLAETDTQYF TGTGCCAGCAGCCTTCGACTAGCGGAGACAGATACGCAGTATTTT